This T cell receptor beta chain was recovered during a study of read filtering for tumor transcriptome and immune sequencing. Molecular barcoded adaptors covering alpha/delta and beta/gamma chains were used on 400 to 450 ng RNA. Each CDR3 protein is one row after TCRdb ran MiXCR on the reads. The sample holds tens of thousands of distinct CDR3 sequences, approximately 19% seen once. This clonotype is judged medium-sized. This sequence was found in a donor aged 40 or older with multiple myeloma. The sequenced sample was a population of CD138-negative cells sorted from bone marrow.

CDR3 residues: CASTLRLAANEQFF. The CDR3 DNA reads TGTGCCAGCACCTTGAGGCTAGCGGCCAATGAGCAGTTCTTC. The V and J genes are TRBV28 and TRBJ2-1, with TRBD2 matching over 7 bases. The length of the CDR3 is 14 residues. Germline V gene lookup returns CDR1 MDHEN and CDR2 SYDVKM. The V segment lost 7 bases and the J segment 6 bases; nucleotides outside the gene matches: 9. Full variable domain (rest looked up from reference TRBV28 and TRBJ2-1): DVKVTQSSRYLVKRTGEKVFLECVQDMDHENMFWYRQDPGLGLRLIYFSYDVKMKEKGDIPEGYSVSREKKERFSLILESASTNQTSMYLCASTLRLAANEQFFGPGTRLTVL.